Detailed here is one T cell receptor beta chain. The data belong to a study of blood T cell repertoires in COVID-19. Overall study context: T cells, B-cell-depleted T cells, or PBMCs provided the cDNA or gDNA that served as material.

The CDR3 extends over 14 amino acids. V was pared by 5 bases and J by 6 bases, with 4 bases of the junction left unmatched. CDR1 LGHDT and CDR2 YNNKEL come from the germline V gene (reference sequence). Original processing methods: Estimated nucleated cell counts came from reference gene primer amplification. Data came from immunoSEQ multiplex PCR; TCRdb stores just in-frame clones and leaves some out. That table is the source of V, J and clone size, and D and trimming were worked out from the DNA. The sample includes roughly 200,000 clones, approximately 81% of them seen just once. Source material: peripheral blood. V is TRBV3-1 (or the pseudogene TRBV3-2) and J is TRBJ1-4; 9 bases are a match to TRBD1. The receptor was isolated from a woman older than 75 with acute or convalescent COVID-19. The CDR3 sequence: CASSARDRDEKLFF. The CDR3 bases are TGTGCCAGCAGCGCTCGGGACAGGGATGAAAAACTGTTTTTT.